These T cell receptor beta chains were read from a single sample in a study of T-cell reconstitution after alpha-beta-depleted transplantation in children. MiXCR was run by TCRdb on the PCR reads, yielding one entry per CDR3 protein. Of around 94,000 distinct CDR3 sequences in the sample, roughly 7.2% were seen once. Sample: PBMCs, taken before TCRalphabeta/CD19-depleted stem cell transplant. Receptors originate from a boy aged 2 to 10 with acute lymphoblastic leukemia, due to receive a stem cell transplant. The CDR3 runs from the conserved cysteine through the conserved F or W. D genes are given only for firm matches. Rows give clone size only sometimes, using once, few, many, or a class for an expanded clone.

abundance: large; d_gene: TRBD1; v_gene: TRBV28; j_gene: TRBJ2-7; CDR3nt: TGTGCCAGCAGGGCCCGGGACAGGGATCGGGGTGAGCAGTACTTC; CDR3aa: CASRARDRDRGEQYF
abundance: few; d_gene: -; v_gene: TRBV3-1; j_gene: TRBJ2-7; CDR3nt: TGTGCCAGCAGCCAAGGACGGTTCTCCTACGAGCAGTACTTC; CDR3aa: CASSQGRFSYEQYF
abundance: many; d_gene: TRBD1; v_gene: TRBV5-1; j_gene: TRBJ2-2; CDR3nt: TGCGCCAGCAGCTTGTTCTGGACAGGGTATCGGGACACCGGGGAGCTGTTTTTT; CDR3aa: CASSLFWTGYRDTGELFF
abundance: medium-sized; d_gene: TRBD1; v_gene: TRBV18; j_gene: TRBJ1-1; CDR3nt: TGTGCCAGCTTGCCGGACAGGACGGGGACTGAAGCTTTCTTT; CDR3aa: CASLPDRTGTEAFF
abundance: many; d_gene: -; v_gene: TRBV5-1; j_gene: TRBJ1-5; CDR3nt: TGCGCCAGCAGCTTGACAGGGCACAGCAATCAGCCCCAGCATTTT; CDR3aa: CASSLTGHSNQPQHF
abundance: few; d_gene: -; v_gene: TRBV20-1; j_gene: TRBJ1-6; CDR3nt: TGCAGTGCTAGAGGGAGGGGAAATTCACCCCTCCACTTT; CDR3aa: CSARGRGNSPLHF
abundance: -; d_gene: -; v_gene: TRBV20-1; j_gene: TRBJ2-5; CDR3nt: TGCAGTGCTAGCCCGCCCGAAGAGACCCAGTACTTC; CDR3aa: CSASPPEETQYF
abundance: many; d_gene: -; v_gene: TRBV5-5; j_gene: TRBJ1-1; CDR3nt: TGTGCCAGCAGCTTGGAGGAAGGGGCTTTCTTT; CDR3aa: CASSLEEGAFF
abundance: many; d_gene: -; v_gene: TRBV13; j_gene: TRBJ1-2; CDR3nt: TGTGCCAGCAACCTCAGGGGAGCTAACTATGGCTACACCTTC; CDR3aa: CASNLRGANYGYTF
abundance: many; d_gene: TRBD1; v_gene: TRBV10-3; j_gene: TRBJ2-7; CDR3nt: TGTGCCGCCCGGGGACAGAGCTCCTACGAGCAGTACTTC; CDR3aa: CAARGQSSYEQYF
abundance: few; d_gene: TRBD2; v_gene: TRBV7-2; j_gene: TRBJ2-7; CDR3nt: TGTGCCAGCAGCTTAGACGGGACTAGCGGTTATTACGAGCAGTACTTC; CDR3aa: CASSLDGTSGYYEQYF
abundance: -; d_gene: -; v_gene: TRBV18; j_gene: TRBJ1-4; CDR3nt: TGTGCCAGCTCAAGCCCCCTCGGGGGCGGCCTAAATGAAAAACTGTTTTTT; CDR3aa: CASSSPLGGGLNEKLFF
abundance: few; d_gene: -; v_gene: TRBV7-9; j_gene: TRBJ2-5; CDR3nt: TGTGCCAGCAGCTTAGTTCCAGAGACCCAGTACTTC; CDR3aa: CASSLVPETQYF
abundance: -; d_gene: TRBD2; v_gene: TRBV20-1; j_gene: TRBJ2-1; CDR3nt: TGCAGTGCTAGACCGCGGCGGGGGAATTCCTACAATGAGCAGTTCTTC; CDR3aa: CSARPRRGNSYNEQFF
abundance: -; d_gene: TRBD1; v_gene: TRBV7-8; j_gene: TRBJ1-5; CDR3nt: TGTGCCAGCAGCCCGGGACAGGGGGGGGATCAGCCCCAGCATTTT; CDR3aa: CASSPGQGGDQPQHF
abundance: many; d_gene: TRBD2; v_gene: TRBV6-4; j_gene: TRBJ2-3; CDR3nt: TGTGCCAGCAGCGGGGGGGCCGGCACAGATACGCAGTATTTT; CDR3aa: CASSGGAGTDTQYF
abundance: -; d_gene: TRBD1; v_gene: TRBV10-3; j_gene: TRBJ1-5; CDR3nt: TGTGCCGTCAGTGATGTCAGGGGGGCTCGTCAGCCCCAGCATTTT; CDR3aa: CAVSDVRGARQPQHF
abundance: many; d_gene: -; v_gene: TRBV19; j_gene: TRBJ2-1; CDR3nt: TGTGCCAGTAGTGCGGCTTACAATGAGCAGTTCTTC; CDR3aa: CASSAAYNEQFF
abundance: few; d_gene: -; v_gene: TRBV7-2; j_gene: TRBJ2-1; CDR3nt: TGTGCCAGCAGCTTAGCTGGCCCCTCCTACAATGAGCAGTTCTTC; CDR3aa: CASSLAGPSYNEQFF
abundance: few; d_gene: -; v_gene: TRBV5-1; j_gene: TRBJ2-7; CDR3nt: TGCGCCAGCAGCTTGGTCGACAGTACCCCCTACGAGCAGTACTTC; CDR3aa: CASSLVDSTPYEQYF
abundance: few; d_gene: -; v_gene: TRBV4-2; j_gene: TRBJ1-1; CDR3nt: TGTGCCAGCAGCCGGCCGGGACGGACATTAAACACTGAAGCTTTCTTT; CDR3aa: CASSRPGRTLNTEAFF
abundance: medium-sized; d_gene: TRBD1; v_gene: TRBV6-5; j_gene: TRBJ2-3; CDR3nt: TGTGCCAGCCGGACAGGGGAGGCAGATACGCAGTATTTT; CDR3aa: CASRTGEADTQYF
abundance: few; d_gene: -; v_gene: TRBV27; j_gene: TRBJ2-1; CDR3nt: TGTGCCAGCAGTTATATTAATAAGCAGTTCTTC; CDR3aa: CASSYINKQFF
abundance: many; d_gene: -; v_gene: TRBV14; j_gene: TRBJ2-2; CDR3nt: TGTGCCAGCAGCCAGTTTAGTCCCGGGGAGCTGTTTTTT; CDR3aa: CASSQFSPGELFF
abundance: -; d_gene: TRBD2; v_gene: TRBV7-9; j_gene: TRBJ2-7; CDR3nt: TGTGCCAGCAGCCCCCCCGGGGGGTGGTACGAGCAGTACTTC; CDR3aa: CASSPPGGWYEQYF
abundance: many; d_gene: TRBD1; v_gene: TRBV2; j_gene: TRBJ2-4; CDR3nt: TGTGCCAGCAGTCCTCGGGACAGGGCGGCCAAAAACATTCAGTACTTC; CDR3aa: CASSPRDRAAKNIQYF
abundance: few; d_gene: -; v_gene: TRBV12-3/TRBV12-4; j_gene: TRBJ1-5; CDR3nt: TGTGCCAGCAGTTTAAAGGGGGATGGTCAGCCCCAGCATTTT; CDR3aa: CASSLKGDGQPQHF
abundance: -; d_gene: -; v_gene: TRBV19; j_gene: TRBJ2-4; CDR3nt: TGTGCCAGTAGTATCACGTTTAGGGGGGCGCGAGTCCTAGCCAAAAACATTCAGTACTTC; CDR3aa: CASSITFRGARVLAKNIQYF
abundance: once; d_gene: -; v_gene: TRBV20-1; j_gene: TRBJ1-2; CDR3nt: TGCTGTGCCCCGGCCCAGACAGGAGGCAGGGGAGCTAACTATGGCTACACCTTC; CDR3aa: CCAPAQTGGRGANYGYTF
abundance: many; d_gene: TRBD2; v_gene: TRBV7-2; j_gene: TRBJ2-1; CDR3nt: TGTGCCAGCAGCAGGACTAGCGGACCTTACAATGAGCAGTTCTTC; CDR3aa: CASSRTSGPYNEQFF
abundance: few; d_gene: -; v_gene: TRBV20-1; j_gene: TRBJ1-2; CDR3nt: TGCAGTGCGAAGGACAGTAACTATGGCTACACCTTC; CDR3aa: CSAKDSNYGYTF
abundance: many; d_gene: -; v_gene: TRBV5-1; j_gene: TRBJ2-3; CDR3nt: TGCGCCAGCAGCTTGGGAGGTACGCAGTATTTT; CDR3aa: CASSLGGTQYF
abundance: -; d_gene: -; v_gene: TRBV11-2; j_gene: TRBJ1-4; CDR3nt: TGTGCCAGCAGCTTAGTAGGGCAGCCCCAAAGTGAACTGTTTTTT; CDR3aa: CASSLVGQPQSELFF
abundance: -; d_gene: -; v_gene: TRBV6-1; j_gene: TRBJ1-6; CDR3nt: TGTGCCAGCAGTCCGAGCGGGGGCAGGGGCCAGTCACCCCTCCACTTT; CDR3aa: CASSPSGGRGQSPLHF
abundance: few; d_gene: -; v_gene: TRBV13; j_gene: TRBJ2-1; CDR3nt: TGTGCCAGCAGCCCCTTCGGTTCACATGGGTTCTTC; CDR3aa: CASSPFGSHGFF
abundance: many; d_gene: TRBD2; v_gene: TRBV24-1; j_gene: TRBJ2-3; CDR3nt: TGTGCCACGGTTTATAGGGGACTAGCGGCAAGTACGCAGTATTTT; CDR3aa: CATVYRGLAASTQYF
abundance: -; d_gene: -; v_gene: TRBV11-2; j_gene: TRBJ2-7; CDR3nt: TGTGCCAGCAGCTTAGATTTGTCGGGGGCATATAACTACGAGCAGTACTTC; CDR3aa: CASSLDLSGAYNYEQYF
abundance: many; d_gene: -; v_gene: TRBV7-9; j_gene: TRBJ1-1; CDR3nt: TGTGCCAGCAGCTTAGGAACCGGTCCGGACACTGAAGCTTTCTTT; CDR3aa: CASSLGTGPDTEAFF
abundance: many; d_gene: -; v_gene: TRBV12-3/TRBV12-4; j_gene: TRBJ2-7; CDR3nt: TGTGCCTCCCACGCTGGAAACCACGAGCAGTACTTC; CDR3aa: CASHAGNHEQYF
abundance: many; d_gene: TRBD1; v_gene: TRBV12-3/TRBV12-4; j_gene: TRBJ1-2; CDR3nt: TGTGCCAGCAGTTCCGCCGGACAGGGAGGACACACCTTC; CDR3aa: CASSSAGQGGHTF
abundance: many; d_gene: -; v_gene: TRBV7-6; j_gene: TRBJ2-1; CDR3nt: TGTGCCAGCAGCTTAGAAGCGGTCCCCAATGAGCAGTTCTTC; CDR3aa: CASSLEAVPNEQFF
abundance: -; d_gene: -; v_gene: TRBV7-9; j_gene: TRBJ2-2; CDR3nt: TGTGCCAGCAGCCTCGGTCAGATCAACACCGGGGAGCTGTTTTTT; CDR3aa: CASSLGQINTGELFF
abundance: many; d_gene: -; v_gene: TRBV20-1; j_gene: TRBJ2-5; CDR3nt: TGCAGTGCTAGAGAGGGGAGAGAGACCCAGTACTTC; CDR3aa: CSAREGRETQYF
abundance: many; d_gene: -; v_gene: TRBV11-2; j_gene: TRBJ2-3; CDR3nt: TGTGCCAGCAGCTTTTCTCTAGCGCCAGCCCCGGATACGCAGTATTTT; CDR3aa: CASSFSLAPAPDTQYF
abundance: few; d_gene: -; v_gene: TRBV7-6; j_gene: TRBJ2-3; CDR3nt: TGTGCCAGCAGCTTTGGACAGATAGCGGTCACAGATACGCAGTATTTT; CDR3aa: CASSFGQIAVTDTQYF
abundance: many; d_gene: -; v_gene: TRBV20-1; j_gene: TRBJ1-6; CDR3nt: TGCAGTGCGCGCCCCCCCAAAGAGAATTCACCCCTCCACTTT; CDR3aa: CSARPPKENSPLHF
abundance: few; d_gene: -; v_gene: TRBV21-1; j_gene: TRBJ1-5; CDR3nt: TGTGCCAGCAGCAAAGGAGGACGGTATAGCAATCAGCCCCAGCATTTT; CDR3aa: CASSKGGRYSNQPQHF
abundance: few; d_gene: TRBD1; v_gene: TRBV2; j_gene: TRBJ1-1; CDR3nt: TGTGCCAGCAAAAAACCGACAGGGGTGGATACTGAAGCTTTCTTT; CDR3aa: CASKKPTGVDTEAFF
abundance: many; d_gene: TRBD2; v_gene: TRBV20-1; j_gene: TRBJ2-5; CDR3nt: TGCAGTGCCGCACTAGCGGGGGGCTTGGAGACCCAGTACTTC; CDR3aa: CSAALAGGLETQYF
abundance: few; d_gene: TRBD2; v_gene: TRBV6-4; j_gene: TRBJ2-3; CDR3nt: TGTGCCAGCAGTGGGCGGGGGGGCGAAGATACGCAGTATTTT; CDR3aa: CASSGRGGEDTQYF